This T cell receptor beta chain derives from a study of OX40 agonist ivuxolimab in advanced cancers. Study as a whole: Past anti-PD-1, anti-PD-L1 or anti-CTLA-4 therapy was accepted, and 35% to 45% had received some.

Using immunoSEQ multiplex PCR, the repertoire was profiled, and TCRdb retains in-frame clones only, with some absent. This sample yields 60,000 to 85,000 clones, of which 80% to 85% are seen a single time; approximately 6.7% belongs to the top ten. Germline CDR1 and CDR2: SGDLS and YYNGEE. This CDR3 region has 17 residues. With V trimmed by 0 bases and J by 6 bases, 7 bases remained unmatched. The chain carries TRBV9 and TRBJ1-6; 9 bases align to TRBD1. Source: CD4+ or CD8+ T cells sorted from blood, taken in a trial of the OX40 agonist ivuxolimab. The TCR sequence derives from an adult with an advanced solid tumor such as melanoma, head and neck, liver or kidney cancer. Here the CDR3 reads CASSVGPSDRGNSPLHF. The DNA of the CDR3 is TGTGCCAGCAGCGTAGGCCCCTCGGACAGGGGTAATTCACCCCTCCACTTT.